The sequence of this T cell receptor (beta chain) was determined in a study of blood T cell repertoires in COVID-19. CDR3 length: 16 amino acids. Germline V CDR1 and CDR2: LGHDT, YNNKEL (reference sequence). Losses at the gene ends were 4 bases for V and 5 bases for J; bases not matched to a gene: 9. As handled by the study authors: By means of reference gene primer amplification, nucleated cell counts were estimated. The repertoire was sequenced with immunoSEQ multiplex PCR; TCRdb's copy has only in-frame clones and lacks some. V and J calls and clone size are given by that table; D and trimming were obtained from the DNA. The sample carries fewer than 35,000 clones, around 82% recorded once.

This receptor was taken from an elderly man with active or convalescent COVID-19. This chain joins TRBV3-1 (or the pseudogene TRBV3-2) and TRBJ2-2; TRBD2 agrees at 8 bases. The specimen sequenced was peripheral blood. CDR3 coding DNA: TGTGCCAGCAGCCTAGGTAGCGGGACATTGACCGGGGAGCTGTTTTTT. Translating gives CASSLGSGTLTGELFF.